These 27 T cell receptor beta chains were all obtained from the same sample, sequenced in a study of blood T cell repertoires in COVID-19. Sequenced by immunoSEQ multiplex PCR; TCRdb stores in-frame clones only, minus some. The sample lists about 140,000 clones, about four fifths occurring once. Sequencing was done on a sample of peripheral blood. All receptors derive from a man aged 65 to 79 who had recovered from COVID-19.

The sample holds one count of this clone. The CDR3 protein is CASSVGTAVTYEQYF. CDR3 bases: TGTGCCAGCAGCGTGGGGACTGCCGTTACCTACGAGCAGTACTTC. The chain is built from TRBV7-6 and TRBJ2-7; tentatively, D is TRBD2 (6 bases). The CDR3 is 15 amino acids. The germline V and J ends were trimmed by 5 bases and 2 bases, with 16 bases remaining between them. Looked up from germline, CDR1 is SGHVS and CDR2 is FNYEAQ. Supplemented by reference TRBV7-6 and TRBJ2-7, the full variable domain reads GAGVSQSPRYKVTKRGQDVALRCDPISGHVSLYWYRQALGQGPEFLTYFNYEAQQDKSGLPNDRFSAERPEGSISTLTIQRTEQRDSAMYRCASSVGTAVTYEQYFGPGTRLTVT.

The chain recombines TRBV9 with TRBJ2-3, with 7 bases matching TRBD2. The length of the CDR3 is 15 residues. The germline CDR1 and CDR2 sequences are SGDLS and YYNGEE. With 3 bases clipped from V and 2 bases from J, the junction kept 6 bases outside the gene matches. The CDR3: CASSDSGYPTDTQYF. Here the CDR3 DNA reads TGTGCCAGCAGCGATAGCGGGTACCCCACAGATACGCAGTATTTT.

The table lists this clone with a few counts. The chain couples TRBV30 to TRBJ2-3, with TRBD2 matching 7 bases. V was clipped by 4 bases and J by 0 bases; unmatched bases: 4. Looked up from germline, CDR1 is GTSNPN and CDR2 is SVGIG (reference sequence). This CDR3 is built from 14 residues. The CDR3 DNA is TGTGCCTGGAACTACGGGAGGAGCACAGATACGCAGTATTTT. Amino acids: CAWNYGRSTDTQYF.

The genes are TRBV19 and TRBJ1-2; D unclear. Trimming left V 7 bases short and J 0 bases short, with 21 bases between. The CDR3 has 17 amino acids. CDR1 and CDR2 from the germline V gene are LNHDA and SQIVND (reference sequence). Here the CDR3 DNA reads TGTGCCAGTACCACCTTCGGGTGGCAGTACGCTAACTATGGCTACACCTTC. It encodes CASTTFGWQYANYGYTF.

J is TRBJ2-5 and V is TRBV7-2; D call uncertain. The CDR3 runs to 13 residues. Germline V gives CDR1 SGHTA, CDR2 FQGNSA. V lost 5 bases, J lost 2 bases, and 9 bases lay in between. CDR3 nucleotides: TGTGCCAGCAGCCCCAGAAGACAAGAGACCCAGTACTTC. This encodes CASSPRRQETQYF. The variable domain in full, with the rest retrieved from reference TRBV7-2 and TRBJ2-5, is GAGVSQSPSNKVTEKGKDVELRCDPISGHTALYWYRQSLGQGLEFLIYFQGNSAPDKSGLPSDRFSAERTGGSVSTLTIQRTQQEDSAVYLCASSPRRQETQYFGPGTRLLVL.

The CDR3, as DNA: TGTGCCAGCAGCTTACGCAGGGGCACCGGGGAGCTGTTTTTT. It codes for CASSLRRGTGELFF. The V and J genes are TRBV7-3 and TRBJ2-2; TRBD1 is a possible D gene (6 bases). Trimming cost V 2 bases and J 4 bases, with 8 bases left between them. The CDR3 length is 14 residues. Germline V gene lookup returns CDR1 SGHTA and CDR2 FQGTGA.

The V gene is TRBV9, the J gene TRBJ2-5; 11 bases match TRBD2. V was pared by 6 bases and J by 4 bases, with 8 bases of the junction left unmatched. This CDR3 has 15 amino acids. Germline V gene sequence: CDR1 SGDLS, CDR2 YYNGEE. CDR3 protein: CASNTEGLAGETQYF. The CDR3 region has the DNA TGTGCCAGCAACACTGAAGGACTAGCGGGAGAGACCCAGTACTTC.

J is TRBJ1-1 and V is TRBV5-4, with 8 bases aligning to TRBD1. Trimming took 1 base from V and 0 from J; bases not matched to a gene: 2. The CDR3 is 15 residues long. Germline assignment: CDR1 SGHNT and CDR2 YYREEE (reference sequence). CDR3 loop: CASSLKGQVNTEAFF. Here the CDR3 DNA reads TGTGCCAGCAGCTTGAAGGGACAGGTGAACACTGAAGCTTTCTTT.

The chain recombines TRBV25-1 with TRBJ2-7; D is possibly TRBD2 (6 bases). The CDR3 length is 13 residues. Germline loops: CDR1 MGHDK, CDR2 SYGVNS. The V gene lost 3 bases and the J gene lost 6 bases, with 12 bases spanning the gap. CDR3 DNA: TGTGCCAGCAGTGAGGCGGGATCGGGCGAGCAGTACTTC. This codes for CASSEAGSGEQYF.

V is TRBV27 and J is TRBJ1-5; TRBD1 is a possible D gene (6 bases). V was pared by 0 bases and J by 4 bases, with 10 bases between. Germline values: CDR1 MNHEY, CDR2 SMNVEV (reference sequence). The CDR3 consists of 15 residues. The CDR3 is CASSLSPQGNQPQHF. The DNA for the CDR3 is TGTGCCAGCAGTTTATCCCCCCAGGGGAATCAGCCCCAGCATTTT.

This sequence joins TRBV28 and TRBJ2-7; TRBD2 matches at 12 bases. The CDR3 has 16 residues. The junction had 10 bases not matched to a gene; V was cut back by 5 bases and J by 5 bases. Germline V gene data show CDR1 as MDHEN and CDR2 as SYDVKM. CDR3 loop: CASSLILAGGPHEQYF. The CDR3 region has the DNA TGTGCCAGCAGTCTAATTCTAGCGGGAGGGCCCCACGAGCAGTACTTC.

This chain links TRBV2 with TRBJ1-3, with D unclear. This CDR3 region has 12 residues. Germline CDR1 SNHLY, CDR2 FYNNEI. Trimming cost V 10 bases and J 3 bases, with 10 bases left between them. CDR3 in amino acids: CAIRSDGNTIYF. CDR3 nucleotides: TGTGCCATCAGGAGTGATGGAAACACCATATATTTT.

The chain couples TRBV19 to TRBJ2-4; 13 nucleotides align to TRBD2. The CDR3 length is 16 residues. J was trimmed by 3 bases and V by 5 bases; bases with no gene match: 4. Germline CDR1 is LNHDA and CDR2 is SQIVND (reference sequence). CDR3 coding DNA: TGTGCCAGTAGTGAGACTAGCGGGGGGATCAAAAACATTCAGTACTTC. Its translation is CASSETSGGIKNIQYF.

The J gene is TRBJ2-2, the V gene TRBV21-1; the table assigns TRBD1, which was not confirmed against the DNA. TRBV21-1 is given as a pseudogene. The CDR3 loop spans 15 amino acids. The chain's CDR3 is CASSSPRGYTGELFF. The CDR3 DNA is TGTGCCAGCAGCAGCCCCAGGGGGTACACCGGGGAGCTGTTTTTT.

The V call is TRBV30, the J call TRBJ1-1; 9 positions agree with TRBD1. CDR1 GTSNPN and CDR2 SVGIG come from the germline V gene (reference sequence). This CDR3 contains 13 residues. CDR3 protein: CANVGTGYRKAFF. The CDR3 DNA sequence: TGTGCTAATGTGGGGACAGGGTATCGGAAAGCTTTCTTT. The full variable domain, completed using reference TRBV30 and TRBJ1-1, is SQTIHQWPATLVQPVGSPLSLECTVEGTSNPNLYWYRQAAGRGLQLLFYSVGIGQISSEVPQNLSASRPQDRQFILSSKKLLLSDSGFYLCANVGTGYRKAFFGQGTRLTVV.

The rearrangement links TRBV27 to TRBJ2-3; the D gene is possibly TRBD1 (6 bases). Germline-derived CDR1 and CDR2 are MNHEY and SMNVEV (reference sequence). V was pared by 0 bases and J by 6 bases, with 13 bases between. The CDR3 totals 15 residues. The CDR3 region is CASSLSRGFRDTQYF. In DNA, the CDR3 is TGTGCCAGCAGTTTATCGAGGGGGTTTAGGGATACGCAGTATTTT.

V usage is TRBV29-1 and J usage is TRBJ1-1, with no clear D. This CDR3 is built from 14 residues. Germline CDR1 SQVTM, CDR2 ANQGSEA. Trimming removed 6 bases from V and 0 bases from J, with 14 bases in between. The CDR3 loop is CSVVLQTMNTEAFF. The DNA for the CDR3 is TGCAGCGTCGTTTTACAGACAATGAACACTGAAGCTTTCTTT.

The chain couples TRBV5-4 to TRBJ2-5; 8 bases are a match to TRBD1. V trimming: 10 bases; J trimming: 3 bases; junction bases outside the gene matches: 11. The germline V gene has CDR1 SGHNT and CDR2 YYREEE (reference sequence). The CDR3 extends over 14 amino acids. The CDR3 nucleotides are TGTGCCGGACGGACAGGGAATCGAGAAGAGACCCAGTACTTC. Residues: CAGRTGNREETQYF.

This chain connects TRBV27 to TRBJ1-2; 7 bases fit TRBD1. Trimming at V came to 5 bases and at J to 8 bases, leaving 14 bases not matched to a gene. Germline-derived CDR1 and CDR2 are MNHEY and SMNVEV (reference sequence). The CDR3 contains 15 residues. The DNA of the CDR3 is TGTGCCAGCAGTCCCCAGAAGGGGGCTCTCCGAGGCTACACCTTC. Protein: CASSPQKGALRGYTF.

This rearrangement joins TRBV14 to TRBJ2-7; tentative D call: TRBD1 (6 bases). This CDR3 region has 15 residues. CDR1 is SGHDN, CDR2 FVKESK, per germline. V was shortened by 6 bases and J by 2 bases, with 17 bases between the two germline ends. The CDR3 DNA reads TGTGCCAGCAGTGTATGGGACACGGGGACCTACGAGCAGTACTTC. Amino acid sequence: CASSVWDTGTYEQYF.

This clone has only a few counts. V gene TRBV30 combines with J gene TRBJ2-7, with TRBD2 matching 11 bases. CDR3 length: 15 amino acids. The germline gives CDR1 GTSNPN, CDR2 SVGIG (reference sequence). The trim removed 3 bases at V and 2 bases at J, leaving 6 bases unmatched. CDR3 loop: CAWSTGTSGPYEQYF. As DNA, the CDR3 is TGTGCCTGGAGCACCGGGACTAGCGGACCCTACGAGCAGTACTTC.

The sample holds one count of this clone. This chain connects TRBV30 to TRBJ2-7; 11 nucleotides agree with TRBD2. V was pared by 1 base and J by 4 bases, with 0 bases of the junction left unmatched. Germline V lookup: CDR1 GTSNPN, CDR2 SVGIG (reference sequence). This CDR3 comprises 13 residues. CDR3 in amino acids: CAWSGLAGYEQYF. In nucleotides, the CDR3 is TGTGCCTGGAGTGGACTAGCGGGATACGAGCAGTACTTC.

The rearrangement links TRBV5-8 to TRBJ2-1, with 7 positions matching TRBD1. The V gene's germline CDR1 is SGHTS and CDR2 YDEGEE. CDR3 length: 15 residues. The V segment lost 4 bases and the J segment 0 bases; nucleotides outside the gene matches: 4. CDR3 sequence (DNA): TGTGCCAGCAGCCTGGGACAGAGCTCCTACAATGAGCAGTTCTTC. Amino acids: CASSLGQSSYNEQFF.

This chain joins TRBV3-1 (or the pseudogene TRBV3-2) and TRBJ1-2; no clear D gene. Trimming took 2 bases from V and 4 from J, leaving 5 bases between them. Germline loops: CDR1 LGHDT, CDR2 YNNKEL (reference sequence). The CDR3 contains 12 residues. The CDR3 DNA follows: TGTGCCAGCAGCCAAACTTCCTATGGCTACACCTTC. Translation gives CASSQTSYGYTF.

The V and J genes are TRBV7-9 and TRBJ2-1; tentatively, D is TRBD2 (6 bases). V was pared by 3 bases and J by 11 bases, with 20 bases between. Looked up from germline, CDR1 is SEHNR and CDR2 is FQNEAQ (reference sequence). The CDR3 spans 15 residues. The CDR3 nucleotides are TGTGCCAGCAGCTTTGGCGGGGCAGGGCCCGGGAAGCAGTTCTTC. Translation: CASSFGGAGPGKQFF.

The chain combines TRBV4-2 with TRBJ2-2, with D tentatively TRBD2 (6 bases). The CDR3 covers 15 residues. Germline CDR1 and CDR2: LGHNA and YNFKEQ. V lost 4 bases and J lost 3, with 12 bases in between. The CDR3 nucleotides are TGTGCCAGCAGCCTTAGCGGATCCCACACCGGGGAGCTGTTTTTT. Its protein product is CASSLSGSHTGELFF.

The chain combines TRBV30 with TRBJ2-5; possibly TRBD1 for D (6 bases). Per the germline V gene, CDR1 is GTSNPN and CDR2 is SVGIG (reference sequence). CDR3 length: 12 amino acids. V shed 5 bases and J shed 3 bases, with 10 bases lying between them. The CDR3 reads CAWGQKKETQYF. DNA for the CDR3: TGTGCCTGGGGACAGAAAAAAGAGACCCAGTACTTC.